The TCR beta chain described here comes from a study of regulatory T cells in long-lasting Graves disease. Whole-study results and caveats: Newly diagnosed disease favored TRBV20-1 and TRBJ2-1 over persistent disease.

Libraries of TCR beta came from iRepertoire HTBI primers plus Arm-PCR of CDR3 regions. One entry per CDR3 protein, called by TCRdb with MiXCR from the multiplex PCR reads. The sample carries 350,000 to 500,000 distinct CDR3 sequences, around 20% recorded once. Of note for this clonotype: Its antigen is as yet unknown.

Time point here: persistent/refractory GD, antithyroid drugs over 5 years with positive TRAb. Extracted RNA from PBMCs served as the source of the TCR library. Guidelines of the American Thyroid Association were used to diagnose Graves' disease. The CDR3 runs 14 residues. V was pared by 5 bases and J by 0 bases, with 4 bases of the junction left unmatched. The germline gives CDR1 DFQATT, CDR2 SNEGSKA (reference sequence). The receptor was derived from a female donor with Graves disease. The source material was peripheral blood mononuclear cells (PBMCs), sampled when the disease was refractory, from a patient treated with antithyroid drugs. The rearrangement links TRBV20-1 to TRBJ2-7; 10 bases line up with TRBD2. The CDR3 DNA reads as TGCAGTGCTGCTAGCGGGAGTCCCTCCTACGAGCAGTACTTC. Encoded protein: CSAASGSPSYEQYF.